This record looks at one T cell receptor beta chain sequence and its context. Its target is unknown. Read data end 3 residues before the CDR3 end; the end is taken from the germline J gene. The repertoire was sequenced with immunoSEQ multiplex PCR; TCRdb's copy has only in-frame clones and lacks some. Found here are 15,000 to 16,000 clones; the top ten clones hold roughly 4.9%. Reduced serum IgG, IgA and/or IgM plus specific antibody deficiency defined CVID. CVID subjects had received replacement immunoglobulin for at least one year. No CVID subject was ill or on immunomodulatory drugs when sampled. The ends were cut back, 2 bases at V and 1 base at J, with 6 bases in the middle. CDR3 length equals 14 residues. Germline CDR1 reads SGHRS; CDR2 reads YFSETQ. This entry is derived from a study of T cell clonality in common variable immunodeficiency. Study-level findings and limits: Common variable immunodeficiency TCR beta sequences reportedly had fewer deletions and N-nucleotide insertions. Compared with healthy controls, CVID subjects showed increased TCRbeta clonality, mostly in about a third.

The chain has TRBV5-1 and TRBJ2-2; D is unclear. The sequence was collected from a human donor with common variable immunodeficiency. Sequencing used peripheral blood mononuclear cells. Here the CDR3 reads CASSLGRNTGELFF. The part of the CDR3 DNA that was read is TGCGCCAGCAGCTTAGGTCGGAACACCGGGGAG. The full variable domain, in which reference TRBV5-1 and TRBJ2-2 provide the parts outside the CDR3, is KAGVTQTPRYLIKTRGQQVTLSCSPISGHRSVSWYQQTPGQGLQFLFEYFSETQRNKGNFPGRFSGRQFSNSRSEMNVSTLELGDSALYLCASSLGRNTGELFFGEGSRLTVL.